This T cell receptor beta chain was recorded in a study of shared clonotypes between healthy human individuals. Study-level information: CD4 naive cells filled three plates per donor, CD4 memory three, CD8 naive two and CD8 memory one.

Note on this clone: Its antigen is currently unknown. The same CDR3 arises from other DNA sequences in this sample as well.

Naive CD8 cells comprised CD45RO-negative, CCR7-positively selected cells, excluding terminally differentiated effector memory CD45RA+ cells. Caucasian adults residing in Nashville, Tennessee made up all the donors. The CDR3 totals 11 residues. The germline gives CDR1 SQVTM, CDR2 ANQGSEA. V dropped 6 bases and J dropped 1 base, with 6 bases sitting between them. Sequencing used immunoSEQ multiplex PCR; TCRdb keeps in-frame clones, though not all of them. The table records roughly 590,000 clones, around 95% of them present only once. Study-wide results and limits: Clonotype sharing levels among donors were expected to vary with sequencing depth. Researchers found naive subsets generally carried larger estimated richness than memory subsets.

V usage is TRBV29-1 and J usage is TRBJ1-1, with D possibly being TRBD1 (6 bases). The sample taken for sequencing was naive CD8+ T cells sorted from blood. The receptor was isolated from a woman in her 30s in good health. Here the CDR3 reads CSVTGNTEAFF. CDR3 nucleotides: TGCAGCGTGACAGGGAACACTGAAGCTTTCTTT. The full variable domain, with the rest looked up from reference TRBV29-1 and TRBJ1-1, is SAVISQKPSRDICQRGTSLTIQCQVDSQVTMMFWYRQQPGQSLTLIATANQGSEATYESGFVIDKFPISRPNLTFSTLTVSNMSPEDSSIYLCSVTGNTEAFFGQGTRLTVV.